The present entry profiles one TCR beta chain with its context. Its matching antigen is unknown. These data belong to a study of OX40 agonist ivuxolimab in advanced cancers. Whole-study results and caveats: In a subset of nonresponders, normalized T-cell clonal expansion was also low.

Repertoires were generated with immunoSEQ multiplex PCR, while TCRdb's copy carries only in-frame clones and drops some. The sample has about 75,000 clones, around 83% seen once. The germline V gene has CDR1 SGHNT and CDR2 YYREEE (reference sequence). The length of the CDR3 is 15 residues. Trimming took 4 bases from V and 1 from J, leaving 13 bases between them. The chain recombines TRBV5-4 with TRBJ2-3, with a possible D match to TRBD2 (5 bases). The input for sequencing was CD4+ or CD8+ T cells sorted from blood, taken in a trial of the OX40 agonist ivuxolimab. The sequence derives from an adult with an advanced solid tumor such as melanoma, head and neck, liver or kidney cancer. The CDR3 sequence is CASSLGRRGTDTQYF. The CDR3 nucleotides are TGTGCCAGCAGCCTGGGGAGAAGGGGCACAGATACGCAGTATTTT.